This T cell receptor (beta chain) was found in a study of shared clonotypes between healthy human individuals. Study-wide points: Among a handful of donors, approximately 5% of naive CD4 clonotypes were found in common. Incompleteness in sorted-subset sequencing, despite large depth, was shown by rarefaction.

A note on this clone: Antigen specificity is unknown.

The CDR3 runs 15 residues. V lost 4 bases to trimming and J lost 4 bases; unmatched junction nucleotides: 5. The germline V gene encodes CDR1 LNHDA and CDR2 SQIVND (reference sequence). Assay: immunoSEQ multiplex PCR; the TCRdb copy retains only in-frame clones and omits some. The sample carries roughly 680,000 clones, roughly 72% recorded once. The sequenced sample consisted of memory CD4+ T cells sorted from blood. Subset indicated: CD45RA-negative fraction. The receptor comes from a woman in her twenties or thirties in good health. The gene calls are TRBV19 and TRBJ1-4, with 8 bases identical to TRBD1. The CDR3 reads CASSTVGQVNEKLFF. The CDR3 DNA reads as TGTGCCAGTAGTACGGTGGGACAGGTTAATGAAAAACTGTTTTTT.